This entry features one T cell receptor beta chain sequence. Its antigen target is currently unknown. No quality values exist for individual bases; no much larger clone is one base distant. This entry comes from a study of shared clonotypes between healthy human individuals (TCRdb year 2020). Regarding the study in general: A few men and two women, aged 18 to 49 years, made up the cohort. For each donor, CD4 naive and CD4 memory were each given three plates, CD8 naive was given two plates, and CD8 memory was given one plate. To estimate repertoire size and how much clonotype sharing occurs between individuals, the study deeply sequenced the blood TCR repertoires of five healthy adults. Different laboratories and diverse techniques were used to prepare libraries and sequence TCR repertoires, to increase sequencing depth and limit assay-specific biases. Each donor's leukapheresis produced roughly between about 0.85 and 10 billion PBMCs. Study-level results and caveats: Naive subsets generally had larger estimated clonotype richness than memory subsets. Pairwise subsampling led to the expectation that sequencing depth would affect the degree of clonotype sharing among donors. Because the study included only a small number of donors, the genetic and exposure-history diversity represented was limited. Incomplete sequencing was indicated by rarefaction of sorted-subset datasets, despite the large sequencing depth. When several donors were compared, the shared fraction of clonotypes was about 5% for naive CD4, 3.5% to 4% for naive CD8, 2.3% for memory CD4, and approximately 0.4% for memory CD8. Sampling was limited to blood, and TCR repertoires in tissue likely differ from TCR repertoires in blood. Higher generation probabilities were observed for clonotypes shared by all four sorted-subset donors than for non-shared clonotypes.

TCR CDR3 regions were amplified from genomic DNA by multiplex PCR using the deep immunoSEQ assay. Extracted genomic DNA from each cell subset was distributed evenly across all wells of several immunoSEQ 96-well plates, and each plate was treated as a replicate. For sorted subsets, 150 to 250 ng genomic DNA, equal to tens of thousands of T cell genomes, was loaded into each replicate PCR. Purified libraries were measured with a Qubit 3.0 fluorometer, size-checked on a Bioanalyzer 2100, and measured again with the KAPA Library Quantification kit. Every immunoSEQ 96-well plate was sequenced on a dedicated single-read 150-cycle Illumina NextSeq 550 flow cell. The authors' analysis ran thus. The immunoSEQ output contained only junctional sequences without quality scores, so filtering could not match that applied to full-length reads. To assign V/J genes and CDR3, sequences were annotated against IMGT germline references using PyIR, a Python wrapper for IgBLAST v1.9. Any read was removed if the V/J assignment was weak (E-value above 1e-6), the CDR3 was missing, or the read contained stop codons, out-of-frame junctions, or ambiguous translated residues. V3J clonotypes were defined as sequences sharing an identical inferred V gene, J gene, and CDR3 amino acid sequence. The percentage overlap between two repertoires was calculated by dividing the number of shared unique clonotypes by the size of the smaller repertoire. Three approaches were used to assess repertoire richness: RTK rarefaction, the Chao1 estimator, and Recon v2.1 estimates of unobserved clonotypes. For all TCRbeta clonotypes obtained by the gDNA method from a handful of donors, generation probabilities were computed with OLGA. Imported from immuneACCESS, the table was reduced by TCRdb to in-frame sequences with V and J called. These copies leave out some clones; in studies compared against another copy, an unresolved V gene accounts for under half, and the cause of the remainder is not known. The V and J calls and clone size were taken over from that table, and D and trimming were inferred from the DNA. Within this sample are 550,000 to 750,000 clones, with roughly nine tenths of them counted one time only. Approximately 24% of the sample comes from the top ten.

Trimming costs V 0 bases and J 5 bases, and their ends lie 11 bases apart. From the cysteine up to the phenylalanine, the CDR3 has a length of 14 residues. This entry keeps only the CDR3 DNA: 42 bases, framed from base 1. According to the germline V gene, CDR1 reads SQVTM and CDR2 reads ANQGSEA. CD8 naive samples consisted of CD45RO-negative cells that were positively selected for CCR7, yielding a CD45RA+CCR7+ population without TemRA cells. Healthy HIV-negative adults with no recently reported acute infections or vaccinations were included as donors. Every donor was a Caucasian adult residing in Nashville, Tennessee, USA. After blood collection by leukapheresis, PBMCs were isolated using Ficoll-Histopaque density gradient centrifugation and then cryopreserved in the vapor phase of liquid nitrogen. Purity and quantity of every magnetically sorted T cell population were checked by analytical flow cytometry. From each sorted fraction, genomic DNA was isolated and quantified by UV absorbance on a Nanodrop 2000c.

The chain joins TRBV29-1 to TRBJ1-3, with the D gene not clear enough to name. The sequence derives from a man aged 30-40 years in good health. The sequenced sample consisted of naive CD8+ T cells sorted from blood. The cell subset or site label for this specimen denotes: CD45RA+CCR7+. The CDR3 reads CSVEDRSSRNTIYF. The bases read TGCAGCGTTGAAGATCGGTCTAGTAGAAACACCATATATTTT. Beyond the CDR3, the reference TRBV29-1 and TRBJ1-3 genes provide the residues; the full variable domain reads: SAVISQKPSRDICQRGTSLTIQCQVDSQVTMMFWYRQQPGQSLTLIATANQGSEATYESGFVIDKFPISRPNLTFSTLTVSNMSPEDSSIYLCSVEDRSSRNTIYFGEGSWLTVV.